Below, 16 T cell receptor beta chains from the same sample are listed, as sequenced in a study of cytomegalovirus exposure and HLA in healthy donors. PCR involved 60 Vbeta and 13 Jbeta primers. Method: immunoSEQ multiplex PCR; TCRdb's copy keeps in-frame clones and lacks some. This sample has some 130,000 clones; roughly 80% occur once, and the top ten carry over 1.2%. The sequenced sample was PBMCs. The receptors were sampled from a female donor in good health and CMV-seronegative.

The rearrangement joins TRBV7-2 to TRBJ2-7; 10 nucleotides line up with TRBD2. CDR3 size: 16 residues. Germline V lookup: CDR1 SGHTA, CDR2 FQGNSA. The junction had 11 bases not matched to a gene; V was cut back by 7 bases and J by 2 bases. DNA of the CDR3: TGTGCCAGCACCCTACAAGGGGGACTAGCGACCTACGAGCAGTACTTC. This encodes CASTLQGGLATYEQYF.

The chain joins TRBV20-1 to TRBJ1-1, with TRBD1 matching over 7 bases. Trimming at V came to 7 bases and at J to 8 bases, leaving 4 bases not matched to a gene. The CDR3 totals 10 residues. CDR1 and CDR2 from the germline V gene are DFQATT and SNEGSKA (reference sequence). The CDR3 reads CSVPGQEAFF. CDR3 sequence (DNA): TGCAGTGTCCCGGGACAGGAAGCTTTCTTT.

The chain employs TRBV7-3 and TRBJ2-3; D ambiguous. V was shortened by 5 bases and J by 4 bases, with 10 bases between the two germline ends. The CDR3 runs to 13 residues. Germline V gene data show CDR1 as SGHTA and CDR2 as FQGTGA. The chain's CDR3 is CASSLRMADTQYF. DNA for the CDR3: TGTGCCAGCAGCCTACGCATGGCAGATACGCAGTATTTT.

The CDR3 protein is CAAGHGTVSYEQYF. The CDR3 DNA reads TGTGCCGCGGGGCACGGGACTGTTTCCTACGAGCAGTACTTC. The chain links TRBV30 to TRBJ2-7; perhaps TRBD2 as D (6 bases). The CDR3 has 14 residues. Trimming took off 8 bases at V and 1 base at J, with 18 bases between the two ends. Germline assignment: CDR1 GTSNPN and CDR2 SVGIG (reference sequence).

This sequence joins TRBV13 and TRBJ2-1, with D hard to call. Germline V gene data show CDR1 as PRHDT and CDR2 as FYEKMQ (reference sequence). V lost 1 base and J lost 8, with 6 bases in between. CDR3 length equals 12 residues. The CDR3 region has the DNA TGTGCCAGCAGCTTAGTCCAGGATGAGCAGTTCTTC. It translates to CASSLVQDEQFF.

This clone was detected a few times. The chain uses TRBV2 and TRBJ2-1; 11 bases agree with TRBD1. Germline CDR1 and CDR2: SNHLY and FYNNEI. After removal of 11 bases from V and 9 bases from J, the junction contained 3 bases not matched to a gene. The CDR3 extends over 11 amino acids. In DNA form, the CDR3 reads TGTGCCGGGGGACAGGGGGGTGAGCAGTTCTTC. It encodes CAGGQGGEQFF.

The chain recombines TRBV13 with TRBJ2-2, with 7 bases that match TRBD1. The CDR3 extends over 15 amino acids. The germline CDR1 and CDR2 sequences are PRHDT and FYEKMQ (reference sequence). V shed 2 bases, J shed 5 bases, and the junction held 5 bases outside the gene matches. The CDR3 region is CASSLWGQMTGELFF. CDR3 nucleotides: TGTGCCAGCAGCTTATGGGGACAGATGACCGGGGAGCTGTTTTTT.

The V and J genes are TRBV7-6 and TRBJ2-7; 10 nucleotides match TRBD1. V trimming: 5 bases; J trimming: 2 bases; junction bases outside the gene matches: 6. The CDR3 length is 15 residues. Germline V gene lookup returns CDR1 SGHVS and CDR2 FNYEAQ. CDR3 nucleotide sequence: TGTGCCAGCAGCCTCCGGGACAGGGGACCCTACGAGCAGTACTTC. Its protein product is CASSLRDRGPYEQYF.

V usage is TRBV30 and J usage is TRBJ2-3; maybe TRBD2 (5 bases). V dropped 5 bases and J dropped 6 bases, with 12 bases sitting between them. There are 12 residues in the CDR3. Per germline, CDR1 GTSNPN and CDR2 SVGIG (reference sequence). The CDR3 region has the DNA TGTGCCTGGGGACTCGTGGCCGATACGCAGTATTTT. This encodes CAWGLVADTQYF.

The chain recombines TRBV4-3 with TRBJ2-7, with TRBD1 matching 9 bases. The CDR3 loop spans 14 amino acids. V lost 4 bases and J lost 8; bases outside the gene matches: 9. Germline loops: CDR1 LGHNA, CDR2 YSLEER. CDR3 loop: CASSPGQGSPKQYF. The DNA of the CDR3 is TGCGCCAGCAGCCCCGGACAGGGGAGCCCAAAGCAGTACTTC.

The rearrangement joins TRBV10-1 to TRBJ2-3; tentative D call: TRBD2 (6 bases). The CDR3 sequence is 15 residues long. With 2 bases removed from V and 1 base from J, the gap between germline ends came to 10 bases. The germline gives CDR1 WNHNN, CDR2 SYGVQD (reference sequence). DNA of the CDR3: TGCGCCAGCAGTGAGGCGGGGTGGGGCACAGATACGCAGTATTTT. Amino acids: CASSEAGWGTDTQYF.

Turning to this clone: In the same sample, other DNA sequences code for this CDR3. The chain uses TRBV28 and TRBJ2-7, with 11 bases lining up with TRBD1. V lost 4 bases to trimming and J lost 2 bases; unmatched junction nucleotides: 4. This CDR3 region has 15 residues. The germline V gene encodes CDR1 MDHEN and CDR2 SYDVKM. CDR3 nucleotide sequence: TGTGCCAGCAGTTCCCCGGGACAGGGGGCCTACGAGCAGTACTTC. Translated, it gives CASSSPGQGAYEQYF.

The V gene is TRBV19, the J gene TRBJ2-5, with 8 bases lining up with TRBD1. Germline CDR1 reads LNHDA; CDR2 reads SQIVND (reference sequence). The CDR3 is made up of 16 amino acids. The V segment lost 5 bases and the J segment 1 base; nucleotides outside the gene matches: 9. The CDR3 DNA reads TGTGCCAGTAGTCTTAGACAGGGGCGACTCCAAGAGACCCAGTACTTC. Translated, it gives CASSLRQGRLQETQYF. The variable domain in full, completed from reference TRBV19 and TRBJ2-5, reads DGGITQSPKYLFRKEGQNVTLSCEQNLNHDAMYWYRQDPGQGLRLIYYSQIVNDFQKGDIAEGYSVSREKKESFPLTVTSAQKNPTAFYLCASSLRQGRLQETQYFGPGTRLLVL.

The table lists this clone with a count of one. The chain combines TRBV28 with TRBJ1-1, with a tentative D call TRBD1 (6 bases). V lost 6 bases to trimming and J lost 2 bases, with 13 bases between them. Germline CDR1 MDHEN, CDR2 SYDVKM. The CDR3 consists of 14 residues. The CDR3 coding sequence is TGTGCCAGCAGCGCTCCGGGACAAAACACTGAAGCTTTCTTT. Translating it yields CASSAPGQNTEAFF. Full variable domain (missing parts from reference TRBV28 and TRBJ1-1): DVKVTQSSRYLVKRTGEKVFLECVQDMDHENMFWYRQDPGLGLRLIYFSYDVKMKEKGDIPEGYSVSREKKERFSLILESASTNQTSMYLCASSAPGQNTEAFFGQGTRLTVV.

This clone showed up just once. In DNA, the CDR3 is TGTGCCAGCAGTTTAACAGGGCTAGCGGGAAGGACGGAGACCCAGTACTTC. Translation: CASSLTGLAGRTETQYF. The V and J genes are TRBV27 and TRBJ2-5; 9 bases are a match to TRBD2. There are 17 residues in the CDR3. V dropped 2 bases and J dropped 5; count of bases not matched to a gene: 12. Per germline, CDR1 MNHEY and CDR2 SMNVEV (reference sequence).

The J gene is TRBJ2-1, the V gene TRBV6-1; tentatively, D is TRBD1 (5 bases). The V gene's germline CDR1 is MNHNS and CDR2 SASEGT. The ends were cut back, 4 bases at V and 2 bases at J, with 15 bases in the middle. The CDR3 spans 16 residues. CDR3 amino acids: CASSGLGADTYNEQFF. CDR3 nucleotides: TGTGCCAGCAGTGGACTTGGGGCGGATACCTACAATGAGCAGTTCTTC.